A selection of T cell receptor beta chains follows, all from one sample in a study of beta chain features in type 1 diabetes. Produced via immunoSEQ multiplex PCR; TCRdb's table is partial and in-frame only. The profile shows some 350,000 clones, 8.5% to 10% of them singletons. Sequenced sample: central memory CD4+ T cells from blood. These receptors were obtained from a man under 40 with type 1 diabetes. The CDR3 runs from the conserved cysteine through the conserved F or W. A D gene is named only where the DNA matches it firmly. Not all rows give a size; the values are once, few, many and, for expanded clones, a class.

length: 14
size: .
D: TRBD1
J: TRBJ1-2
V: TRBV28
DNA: TGTGCCAGCAGAAGGACAGGGGGCAACTATGGCTACACCTTC
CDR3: CASRRTGGNYGYTF

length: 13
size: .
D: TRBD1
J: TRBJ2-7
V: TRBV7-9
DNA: TGTGCCGCAACAGGGGGCAGAGCCTACGAGCAGTACTTC
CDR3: CAATGGRAYEQYF

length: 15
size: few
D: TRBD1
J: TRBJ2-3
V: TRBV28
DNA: TGTGCCAGCCACGCCGGGACAGGGGCCCAGGGTACGCAGTATTTT
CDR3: CASHAGTGAQGTQYF

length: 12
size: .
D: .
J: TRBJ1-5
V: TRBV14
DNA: TGTGCCAGCAGCCAAGGAAATCAGCCCCAGCATTTT
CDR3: CASSQGNQPQHF

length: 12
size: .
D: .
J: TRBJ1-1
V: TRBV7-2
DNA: TGTGCCAGCAGCTTAGGGGGATCTGAAGCTTTCTTT
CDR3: CASSLGGSEAFF

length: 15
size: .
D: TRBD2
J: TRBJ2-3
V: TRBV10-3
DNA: TGTGCCATCAGTGATACTAGCGGGGGCACAGATACGCAGTATTTT
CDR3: CAISDTSGGTDTQYF

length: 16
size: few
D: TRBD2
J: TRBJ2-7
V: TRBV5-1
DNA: TGCGCCAGCAGCCTGACTAGCCCAAACGTCGGAGGCGAGCAGTACTTC
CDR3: CASSLTSPNVGGEQYF

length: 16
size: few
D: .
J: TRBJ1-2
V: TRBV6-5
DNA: TGTGCCAGCAGTTACTCGACCAGTTCGGGGGCAGGAGGCTACACCTTC
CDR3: CASSYSTSSGAGGYTF

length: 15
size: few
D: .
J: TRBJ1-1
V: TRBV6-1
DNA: TGTGCCAGCAGTGAAGGGTGGGGAGGGAACACTGAAGCTTTCTTT
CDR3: CASSEGWGGNTEAFF

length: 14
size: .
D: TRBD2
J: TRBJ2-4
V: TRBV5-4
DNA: TGCGCCAGCAGCCTCGGACTCTGGGGGGGCATTCAGTACTTC
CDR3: CASSLGLWGGIQYF

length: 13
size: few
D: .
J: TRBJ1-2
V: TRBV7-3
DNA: TGTGCCAGCAGCTCTCAACCTCACTATGGCTACACCTTC
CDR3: CASSSQPHYGYTF

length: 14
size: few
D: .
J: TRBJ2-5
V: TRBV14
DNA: TGTGCCAGCAGCCACAGGCTAGTTTGGGAGACCCAGTACTTC
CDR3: CASSHRLVWETQYF

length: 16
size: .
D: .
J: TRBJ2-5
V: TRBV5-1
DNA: TGCGCCAGCAGCTTGGCCTCGGGGGCGAGGGATGAGACCCAGTACTTC
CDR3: CASSLASGARDETQYF

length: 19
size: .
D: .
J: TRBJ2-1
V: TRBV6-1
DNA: TGTGCCAGCAGTGAAGCGCTTTTGACGGTAGGTGGGCTCTACAATGAGCAGTTCTTC
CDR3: CASSEALLTVGGLYNEQFF

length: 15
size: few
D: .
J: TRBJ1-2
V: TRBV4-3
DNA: TGCGCCAGCAGCCAAGATAAGGGCAGGGTCGGTGGCTACACCTTC
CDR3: CASSQDKGRVGGYTF

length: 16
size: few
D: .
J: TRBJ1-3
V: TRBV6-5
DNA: TGTGCCAGCAGTTTAATCGCGGCAGCCTCTGGAAACACCATATATTTT
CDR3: CASSLIAAASGNTIYF

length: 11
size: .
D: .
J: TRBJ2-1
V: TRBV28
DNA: TGTGCCAGCATTCAGGGCTATGAGCAGTTCTTC
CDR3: CASIQGYEQFF

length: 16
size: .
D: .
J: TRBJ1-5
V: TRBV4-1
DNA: TGCGCCAGCAGCCAACTGACAGGACCTAGCAATCAGCCCCAGCATTTT
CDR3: CASSQLTGPSNQPQHF

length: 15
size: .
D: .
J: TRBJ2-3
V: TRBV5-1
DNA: TGCGCCAGCAGCTTGGCCCCCCAGACCGGGACCCCTAAGTATTTT
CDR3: CASSLAPQTGTPKYF

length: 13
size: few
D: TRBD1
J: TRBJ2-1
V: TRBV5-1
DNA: TGCGCCAGCAGCTCCGACAGGGCCCATGAGCAGTTCTTC
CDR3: CASSSDRAHEQFF

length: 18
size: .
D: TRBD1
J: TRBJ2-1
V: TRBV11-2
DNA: TGTGCCAGCAGCTTCCAATCCCCCGGGACAGGGAACCCCAATGAGCAGTTCTTC
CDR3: CASSFQSPGTGNPNEQFF

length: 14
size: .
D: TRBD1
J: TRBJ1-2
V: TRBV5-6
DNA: TGTGCCAGCAGCTTGAGGAAGGGGGCGCTTGGCTACACCTTC
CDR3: CASSLRKGALGYTF